The T cell receptor beta chain described here comes from a study of metastatic and nonmetastatic thyroid tumors. Study in general: The authors compared repertoires across blood and tumor or nodule tissue from malignant and benign thyroid patients. Study observations and caveats: Within blood and tumor, benign nodules reportedly had significantly lower TCR beta diversity than malignant thyroid tumors did.

This clone turned up a few times. Its target is not known. In the source study's methods: Across clinicopathological groups, CDR3 differences served as the basis for building a distant-metastasis classifier for papillary thyroid cancer. TCRdb re-clonotyped the PCR reads via MiXCR. What appears here as the V and J calls and clone size reflects TCRdb's work, not the paper's. Among more than 6,000 clones listed, roughly 30% were seen once. All patients were untreated before thyroid surgery. The V end lost 3 bases, the J end lost 4 bases, and 15 bases lay between the germline ends. CDR1 is SNHLY and CDR2 is FYNNEI in the germline V gene. The CDR3 is 15 amino acids.

Sequences were obtained from tumor tissue. This sequence originates from a female donor with papillary thyroid cancer or a benign thyroid nodule (not recorded which). Some clones in this sample may be carry-over from other donors' samples. This chain joins TRBV2 and TRBJ1-2, with D possibly matching TRBD1 (5 bases). CDR3 bases: TGTGCCAGCAGTGACCGAGACAGCGTTCTCTATGGCTACACCTTC. Its translation is CASSDRDSVLYGYTF.